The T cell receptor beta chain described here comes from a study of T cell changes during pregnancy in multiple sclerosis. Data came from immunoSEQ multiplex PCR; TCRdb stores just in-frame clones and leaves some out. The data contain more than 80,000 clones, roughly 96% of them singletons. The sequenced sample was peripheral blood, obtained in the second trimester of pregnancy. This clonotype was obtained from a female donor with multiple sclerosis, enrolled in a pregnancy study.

In DNA form, the CDR3 reads TGTGCCAGCAGCCAAGATTTTCTTATGTCGAGCTCCTACAATGAGCAGTTCTTC. Its translation is CASSQDFLMSSSYNEQFF. V gene TRBV4-2 combines with J gene TRBJ2-1; D gene ambiguous. Germline lookup yields CDR1 LGHNA and CDR2 YNFKEQ. Trimming removed 0 bases from V and 0 bases from J, with 15 bases in between. The CDR3 extends over 18 amino acids.